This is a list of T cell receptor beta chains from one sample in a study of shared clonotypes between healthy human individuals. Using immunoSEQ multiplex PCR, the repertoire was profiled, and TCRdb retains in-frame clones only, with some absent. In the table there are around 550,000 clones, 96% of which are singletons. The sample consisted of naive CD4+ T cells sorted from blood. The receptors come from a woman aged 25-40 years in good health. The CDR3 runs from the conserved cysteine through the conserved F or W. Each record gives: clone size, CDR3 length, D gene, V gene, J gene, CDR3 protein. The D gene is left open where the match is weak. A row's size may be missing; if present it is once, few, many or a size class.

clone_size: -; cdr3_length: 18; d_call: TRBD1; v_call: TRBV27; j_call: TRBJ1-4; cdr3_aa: CASSAYRGALATNEKLFF
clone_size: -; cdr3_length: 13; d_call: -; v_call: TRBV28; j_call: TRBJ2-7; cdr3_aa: CASSFTGNYEQYF
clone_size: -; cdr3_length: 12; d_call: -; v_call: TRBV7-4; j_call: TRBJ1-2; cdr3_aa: CASSLGHLGYTF
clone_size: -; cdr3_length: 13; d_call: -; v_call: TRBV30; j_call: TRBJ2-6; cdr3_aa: CAWDYSGANVLTF
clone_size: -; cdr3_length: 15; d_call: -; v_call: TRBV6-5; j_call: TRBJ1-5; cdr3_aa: CASSYPRPRRQPQHF
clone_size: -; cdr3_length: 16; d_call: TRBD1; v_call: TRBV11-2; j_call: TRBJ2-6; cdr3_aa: CASRGQARSGANVLTF
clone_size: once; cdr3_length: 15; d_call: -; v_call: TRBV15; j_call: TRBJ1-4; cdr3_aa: CATSRDRLSGEKLFF
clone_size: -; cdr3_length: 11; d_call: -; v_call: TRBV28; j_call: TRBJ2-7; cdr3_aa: CASNQLGEQYF
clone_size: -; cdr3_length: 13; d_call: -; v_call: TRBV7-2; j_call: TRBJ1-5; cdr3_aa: CASSPGGVQPQHF
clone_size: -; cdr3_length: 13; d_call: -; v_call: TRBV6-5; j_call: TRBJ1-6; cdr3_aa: CASSRTVRSPLHF
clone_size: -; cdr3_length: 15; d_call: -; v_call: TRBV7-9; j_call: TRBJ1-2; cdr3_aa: CASSLGEGLHYGYTF
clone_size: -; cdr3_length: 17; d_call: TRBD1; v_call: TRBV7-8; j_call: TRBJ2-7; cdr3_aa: CASSLANVGQGIYEQYF
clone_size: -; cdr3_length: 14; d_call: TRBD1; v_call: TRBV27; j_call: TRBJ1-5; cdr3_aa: CASSPRGPEEPQHF
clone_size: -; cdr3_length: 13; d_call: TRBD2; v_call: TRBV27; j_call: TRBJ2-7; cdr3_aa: CASNSGGKPKQYF
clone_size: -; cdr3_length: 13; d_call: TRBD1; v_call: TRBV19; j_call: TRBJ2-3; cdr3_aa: CASSPQDRATQYF
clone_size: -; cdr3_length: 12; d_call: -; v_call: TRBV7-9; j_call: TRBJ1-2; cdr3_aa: CASSLEGGGYTF
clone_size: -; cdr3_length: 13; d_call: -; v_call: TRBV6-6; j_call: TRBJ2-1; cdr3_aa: CASSPSGSAEQFF
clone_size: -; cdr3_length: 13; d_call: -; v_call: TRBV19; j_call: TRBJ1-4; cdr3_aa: CASSTQTLTKLFF
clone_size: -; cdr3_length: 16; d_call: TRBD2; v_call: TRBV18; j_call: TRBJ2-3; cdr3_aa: CASSSRTSGKPDTQYF
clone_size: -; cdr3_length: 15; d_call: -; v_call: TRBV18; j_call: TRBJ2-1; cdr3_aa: CASSPAGSSDNEQFF
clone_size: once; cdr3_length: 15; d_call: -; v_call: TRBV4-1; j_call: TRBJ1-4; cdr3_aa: CASSQVVNTNEKLFF
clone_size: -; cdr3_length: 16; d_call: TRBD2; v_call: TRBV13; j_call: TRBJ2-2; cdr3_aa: CASSSQLAAPARELFF
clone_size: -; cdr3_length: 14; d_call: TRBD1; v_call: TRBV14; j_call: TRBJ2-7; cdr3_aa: CASSHRDRTYEQYF